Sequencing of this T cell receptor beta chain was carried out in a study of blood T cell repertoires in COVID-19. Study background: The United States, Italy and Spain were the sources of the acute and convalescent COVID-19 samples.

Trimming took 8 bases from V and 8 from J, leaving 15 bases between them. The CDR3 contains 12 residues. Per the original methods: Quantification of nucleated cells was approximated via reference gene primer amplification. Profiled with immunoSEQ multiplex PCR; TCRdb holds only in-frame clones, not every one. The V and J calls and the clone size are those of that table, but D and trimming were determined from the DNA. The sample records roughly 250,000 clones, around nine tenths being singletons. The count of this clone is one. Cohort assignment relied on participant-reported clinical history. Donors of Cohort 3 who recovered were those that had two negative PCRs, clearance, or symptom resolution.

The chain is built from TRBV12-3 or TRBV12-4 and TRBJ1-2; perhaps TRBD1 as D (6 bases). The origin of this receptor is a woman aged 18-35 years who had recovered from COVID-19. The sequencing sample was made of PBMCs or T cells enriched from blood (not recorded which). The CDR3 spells CASRRTAGGYTF. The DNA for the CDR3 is TGTGCCAGCCGTAGGACAGCGGGAGGCTACACCTTC.